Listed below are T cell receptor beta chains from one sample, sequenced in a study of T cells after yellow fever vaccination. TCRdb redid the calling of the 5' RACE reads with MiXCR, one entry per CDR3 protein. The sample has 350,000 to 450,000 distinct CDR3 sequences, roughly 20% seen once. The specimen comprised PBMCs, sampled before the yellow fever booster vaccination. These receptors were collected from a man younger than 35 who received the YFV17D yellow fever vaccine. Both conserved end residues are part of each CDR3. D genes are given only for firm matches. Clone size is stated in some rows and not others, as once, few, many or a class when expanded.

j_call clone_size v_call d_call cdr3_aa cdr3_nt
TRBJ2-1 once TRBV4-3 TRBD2 CVSSPLAGGLNEQFF TGCGTCAGCAGCCCCCTAGCGGGGGGCCTCAATGAGCAGTTCTTC
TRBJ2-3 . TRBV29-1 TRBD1 CSVAYRGFGDTQYF TGCAGCGTTGCGTACAGGGGTTTCGGAGATACGCAGTATTTT
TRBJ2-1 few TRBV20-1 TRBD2 CSARSRRLAGLGEQFF TGCAGTGCTAGGAGCCGAAGACTAGCGGGGTTAGGTGAGCAGTTCTTC
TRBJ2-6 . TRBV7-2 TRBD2 CASSLEAGGGANVLTF TGTGCCAGCAGCTTAGAGGCGGGAGGTGGGGCCAACGTCCTGACTTTC
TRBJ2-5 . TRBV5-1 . CASSIQARETQYF TGCGCCAGCAGCATCCAGGCACGAGAGACCCAGTACTTC
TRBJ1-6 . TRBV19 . CASSHGAGAPLHF TGTGCCAGTAGTCACGGGGCGGGAGCACCCCTCCACTTT
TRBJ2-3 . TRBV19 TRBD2 CASGTTSTDTQYF TGTGCCAGCGGGACTACCAGCACAGATACGCAGTATTTT
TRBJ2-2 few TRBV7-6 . CASSPLWRGPGELFF TGTGCCAGCAGCCCCCTTTGGAGGGGGCCCGGGGAGCTGTTTTTT
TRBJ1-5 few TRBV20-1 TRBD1 CSARETGQGLTQPQHF TGCAGTGCTAGAGAGACTGGACAGGGGCTAACGCAGCCCCAGCATTTT
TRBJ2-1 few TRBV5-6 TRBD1 CASSRGTASYNEQFF TGTGCCAGCAGCCGAGGGACAGCGTCCTACAATGAGCAGTTCTTC
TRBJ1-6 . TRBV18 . CASSQSHRAWTWALHF TGTGCCAGCTCACAATCCCACCGGGCCTGGACATGGGCCCTCCACTTT
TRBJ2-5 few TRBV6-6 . CASSYSNAQGGETQYF TGTGCCAGCAGTTACTCGAATGCCCAGGGTGGGGAGACCCAGTACTTC
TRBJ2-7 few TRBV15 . CATSREQLGYEQYF TGTGCCACCAGCAGGGAACAGCTCGGTTACGAGCAGTACTTC
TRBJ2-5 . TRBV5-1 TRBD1 CASSLDRGSQETQYF TGCGCCAGCAGCTTGGACAGGGGTTCCCAAGAGACCCAGTACTTC
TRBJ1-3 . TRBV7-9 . CASSRYGNTIYF TGTGCCAGCAGCCGATATGGAAACACCATATATTTT
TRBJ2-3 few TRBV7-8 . CASSLAHGTSQYF TGTGCCAGCAGCTTAGCGCATGGGACTTCACAGTATTTT
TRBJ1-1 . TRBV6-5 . CASSNRDLNTEAFF TGTGCCAGCAGTAACAGGGATTTGAACACTGAAGCTTTCTTT
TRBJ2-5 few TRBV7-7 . CASSSNRGGETQYF TGTGCTAGCAGCTCAAACAGGGGAGGCGAGACCCAGTACTTC
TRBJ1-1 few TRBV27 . CASYNGWDTSEAFF TGTGCCAGCTACAATGGGTGGGACACAAGTGAAGCTTTCTTT
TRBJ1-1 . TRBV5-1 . CASSFTIENTQTFF TGCGCCAGCAGCTTCACTATCGAGAACACCCAGACTTTCTTT